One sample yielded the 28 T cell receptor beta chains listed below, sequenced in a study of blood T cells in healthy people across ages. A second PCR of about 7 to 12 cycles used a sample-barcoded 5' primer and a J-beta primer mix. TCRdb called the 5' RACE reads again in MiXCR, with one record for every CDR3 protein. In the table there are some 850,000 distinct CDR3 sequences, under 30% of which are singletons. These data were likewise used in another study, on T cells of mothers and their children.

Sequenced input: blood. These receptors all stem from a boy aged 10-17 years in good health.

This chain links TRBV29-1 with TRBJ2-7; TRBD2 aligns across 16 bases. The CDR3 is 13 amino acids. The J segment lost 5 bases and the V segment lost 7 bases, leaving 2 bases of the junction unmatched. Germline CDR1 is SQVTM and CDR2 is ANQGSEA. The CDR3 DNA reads TGCAGCGCGGGGACTAGCGGGAGGGACGAGCAGTACTTC. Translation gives CSAGTSGRDEQYF.

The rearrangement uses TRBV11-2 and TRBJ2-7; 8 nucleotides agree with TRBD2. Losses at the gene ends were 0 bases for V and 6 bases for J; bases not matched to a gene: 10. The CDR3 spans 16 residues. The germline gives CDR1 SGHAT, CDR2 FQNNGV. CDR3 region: CASSLDRGGTWREQYF. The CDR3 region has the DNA TGTGCCAGCAGCTTAGATCGGGGGGGGACATGGCGCGAGCAGTACTTC.

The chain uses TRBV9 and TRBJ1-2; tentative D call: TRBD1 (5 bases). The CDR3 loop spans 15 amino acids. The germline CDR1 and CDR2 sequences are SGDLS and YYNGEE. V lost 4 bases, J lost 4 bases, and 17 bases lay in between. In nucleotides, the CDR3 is TGTGCCAGCAGCCCGGGGACGGCTGGAGGCTATGGCTACACCTTC. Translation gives CASSPGTAGGYGYTF.

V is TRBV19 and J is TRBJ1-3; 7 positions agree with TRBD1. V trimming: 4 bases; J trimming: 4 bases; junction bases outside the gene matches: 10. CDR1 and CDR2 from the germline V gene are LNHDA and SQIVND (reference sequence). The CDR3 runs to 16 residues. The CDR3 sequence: CASSTITGTVGNTIYF. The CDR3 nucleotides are TGTGCCAGTAGTACAATAACCGGGACAGTGGGAAACACCATATATTTT. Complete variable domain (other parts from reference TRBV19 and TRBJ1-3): DGGITQSPKYLFRKEGQNVTLSCEQNLNHDAMYWYRQDPGQGLRLIYYSQIVNDFQKGDIAEGYSVSREKKESFPLTVTSAQKNPTAFYLCASSTITGTVGNTIYFGEGSWLTVV.

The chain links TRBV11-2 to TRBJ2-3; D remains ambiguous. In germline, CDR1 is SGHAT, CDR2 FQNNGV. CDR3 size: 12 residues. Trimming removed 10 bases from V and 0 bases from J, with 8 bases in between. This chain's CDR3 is CATKTSTDTQYF. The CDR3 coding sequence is TGTGCCACCAAGACTAGCACAGATACGCAGTATTTT.

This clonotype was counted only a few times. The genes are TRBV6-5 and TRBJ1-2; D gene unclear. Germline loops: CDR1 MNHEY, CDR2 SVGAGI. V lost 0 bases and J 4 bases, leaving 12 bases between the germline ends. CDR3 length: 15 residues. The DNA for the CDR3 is TGTGCCAGCAGTTACTCGATGGCTACCGCCTATGGCTACACCTTC. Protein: CASSYSMATAYGYTF.

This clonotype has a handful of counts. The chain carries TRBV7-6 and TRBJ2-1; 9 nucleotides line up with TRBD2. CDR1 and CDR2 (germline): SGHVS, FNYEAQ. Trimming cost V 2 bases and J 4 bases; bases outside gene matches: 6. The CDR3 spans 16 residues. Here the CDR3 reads CASSLPAGGRYNEQFF. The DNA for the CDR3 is TGTGCCAGCAGCTTACCGGCGGGGGGGCGTTACAATGAGCAGTTCTTC. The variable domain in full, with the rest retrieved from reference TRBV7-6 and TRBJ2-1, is GAGVSQSPRYKVTKRGQDVALRCDPISGHVSLYWYRQALGQGPEFLTYFNYEAQQDKSGLPNDRFSAERPEGSISTLTIQRTEQRDSAMYRCASSLPAGGRYNEQFFGPGTRLTVL.

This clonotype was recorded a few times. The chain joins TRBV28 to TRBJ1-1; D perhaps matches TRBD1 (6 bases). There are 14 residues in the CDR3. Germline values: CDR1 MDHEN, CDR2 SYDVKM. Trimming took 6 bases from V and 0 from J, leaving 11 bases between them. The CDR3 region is CASRSRGMNTEAFF. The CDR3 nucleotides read TGTGCCAGCAGGTCCAGGGGAATGAACACTGAAGCTTTCTTT.

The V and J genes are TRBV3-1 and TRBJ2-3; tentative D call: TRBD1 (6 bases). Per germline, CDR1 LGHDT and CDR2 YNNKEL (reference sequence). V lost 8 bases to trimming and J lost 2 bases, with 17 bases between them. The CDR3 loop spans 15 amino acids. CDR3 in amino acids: CASQTLGAITDTQYF. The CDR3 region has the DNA TGTGCCAGCCAAACTCTGGGGGCCATCACAGATACGCAGTATTTT.

The DNA for the CDR3 is TGTGCCAGCAGCTTAGGGAGGGGGGGAGAAAACATTCAGTACTTC. It codes for CASSLGRGGENIQYF. The chain combines TRBV13 with TRBJ2-4, with a weak D call TRBD2 (7 bases). V shed 0 bases and J shed 5 bases, with 11 bases lying between them. Germline CDR1 and CDR2: PRHDT and FYEKMQ (reference sequence). The CDR3 consists of 15 residues.

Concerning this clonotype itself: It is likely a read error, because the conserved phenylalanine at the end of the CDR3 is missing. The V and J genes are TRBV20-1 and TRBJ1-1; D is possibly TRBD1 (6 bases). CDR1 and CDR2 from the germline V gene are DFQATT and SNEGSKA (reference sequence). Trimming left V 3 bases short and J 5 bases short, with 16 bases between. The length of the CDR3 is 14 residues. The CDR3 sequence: CSASTPWGATEAFS. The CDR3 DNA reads TGCAGTGCTAGCACGCCCTGGGGGGCTACTGAAGCTTTCTCT.

The chain's CDR3 is CATALSGNQPQHF. CDR3 DNA: TGTGCCACCGCTCTATCAGGGAATCAGCCCCAGCATTTT. This chain uses TRBV6-6 with TRBJ1-5, with a weak D call TRBD1 (5 bases). The V and J ends lost 10 bases and 4 bases respectively, with 14 bases between them. The germline V gene has CDR1 MNHNY and CDR2 SVGAGI (reference sequence). This CDR3 region has 13 residues.

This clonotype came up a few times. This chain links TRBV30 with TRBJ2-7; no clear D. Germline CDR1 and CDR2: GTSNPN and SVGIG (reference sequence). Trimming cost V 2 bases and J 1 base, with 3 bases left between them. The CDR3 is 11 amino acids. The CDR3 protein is CAWSPSYEQYF. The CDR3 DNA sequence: TGTGCCTGGAGTCCGTCCTACGAGCAGTACTTC.

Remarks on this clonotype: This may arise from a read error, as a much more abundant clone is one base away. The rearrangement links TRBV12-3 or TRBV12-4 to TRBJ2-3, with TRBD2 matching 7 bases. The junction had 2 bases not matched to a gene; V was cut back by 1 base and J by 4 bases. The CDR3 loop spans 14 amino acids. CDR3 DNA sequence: TGTGCCAGCAGTTTAGACACTAGCGCAGATACGCAGTATTTT. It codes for CASSLDTSADTQYF.

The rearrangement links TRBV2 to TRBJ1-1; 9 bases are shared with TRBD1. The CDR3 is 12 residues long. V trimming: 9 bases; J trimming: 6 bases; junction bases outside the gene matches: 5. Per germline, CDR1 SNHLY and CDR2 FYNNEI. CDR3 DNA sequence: TGTGCCAGTGGGACAGGGCGCTCTGAAGCTTTCTTT. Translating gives CASGTGRSEAFF.

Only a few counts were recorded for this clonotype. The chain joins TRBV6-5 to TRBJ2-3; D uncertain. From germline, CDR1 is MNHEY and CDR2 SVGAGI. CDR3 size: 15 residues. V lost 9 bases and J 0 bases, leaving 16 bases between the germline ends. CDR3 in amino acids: CARIWTATSTDTQYF. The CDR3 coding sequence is TGTGCCAGGATCTGGACGGCTACTAGCACAGATACGCAGTATTTT.

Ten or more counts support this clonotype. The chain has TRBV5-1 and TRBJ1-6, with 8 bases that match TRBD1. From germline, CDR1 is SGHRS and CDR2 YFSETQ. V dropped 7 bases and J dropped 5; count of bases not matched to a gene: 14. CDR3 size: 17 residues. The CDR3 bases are TGCGCCAGCTCCCCCTATGGACAGGGAGCAAATAATTCACCCCTCCACTTT. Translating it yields CASSPYGQGANNSPLHF.

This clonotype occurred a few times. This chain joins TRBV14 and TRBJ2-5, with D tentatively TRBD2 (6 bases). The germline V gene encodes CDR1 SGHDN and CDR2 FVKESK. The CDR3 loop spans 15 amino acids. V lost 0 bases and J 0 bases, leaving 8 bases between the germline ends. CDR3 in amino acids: CASSQDGGYQETQYF. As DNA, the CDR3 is TGTGCCAGCAGCCAAGATGGAGGGTACCAAGAGACCCAGTACTTC.

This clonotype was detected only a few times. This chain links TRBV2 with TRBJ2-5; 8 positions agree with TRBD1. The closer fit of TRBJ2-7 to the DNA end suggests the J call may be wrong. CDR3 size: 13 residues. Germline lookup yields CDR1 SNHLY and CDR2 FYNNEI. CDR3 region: CASRGTGIDEQYF. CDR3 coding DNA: TGTGCCAGCAGAGGGACAGGAATCGACGAGCAGTACTTC.

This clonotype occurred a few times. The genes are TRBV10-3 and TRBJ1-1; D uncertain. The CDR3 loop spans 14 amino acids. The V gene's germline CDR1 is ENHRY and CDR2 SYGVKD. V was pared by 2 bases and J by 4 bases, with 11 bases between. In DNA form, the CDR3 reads TGTGCCATCAGTGAGATCCCCTTGACCACTGAAGCTTTCTTT. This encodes CAISEIPLTTEAFF.

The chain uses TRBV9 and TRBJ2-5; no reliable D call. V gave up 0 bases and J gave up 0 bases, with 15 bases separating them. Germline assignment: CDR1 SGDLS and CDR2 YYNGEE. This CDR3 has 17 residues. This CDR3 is CASSVGREGLNQETQYF. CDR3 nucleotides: TGTGCCAGCAGCGTAGGAAGAGAAGGGCTTAACCAAGAGACCCAGTACTTC. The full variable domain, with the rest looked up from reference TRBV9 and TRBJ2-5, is DSGVTQTPKHLITATGQRVTLRCSPRSGDLSVYWYQQSLDQGLQFLIQYYNGEERAKGNILERFSAQQFPDLHSELNLSSLELGDSALYFCASSVGREGLNQETQYFGPGTRLLVL.

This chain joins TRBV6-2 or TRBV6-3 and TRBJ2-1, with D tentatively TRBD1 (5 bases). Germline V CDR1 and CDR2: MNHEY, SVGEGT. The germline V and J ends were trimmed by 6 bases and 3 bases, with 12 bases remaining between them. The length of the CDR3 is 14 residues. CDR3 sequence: CASRPSQGYNEQFF. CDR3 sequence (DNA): TGTGCCAGCAGACCCTCGCAGGGCTACAATGAGCAGTTCTTC.

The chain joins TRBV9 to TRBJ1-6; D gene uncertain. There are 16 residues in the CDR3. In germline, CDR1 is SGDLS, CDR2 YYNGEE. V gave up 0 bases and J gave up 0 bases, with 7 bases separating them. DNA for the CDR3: TGTGCCAGCAGCGTAGGCCACAGCTCCTATAATTCACCCCTCCACTTT. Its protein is CASSVGHSSYNSPLHF.

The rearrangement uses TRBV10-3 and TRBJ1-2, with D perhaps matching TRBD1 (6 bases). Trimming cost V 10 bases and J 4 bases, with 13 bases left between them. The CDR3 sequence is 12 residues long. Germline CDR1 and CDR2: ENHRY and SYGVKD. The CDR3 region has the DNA TGTGCCACCCAGACAGGAGCCTATGGCTACACCTTC. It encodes CATQTGAYGYTF.

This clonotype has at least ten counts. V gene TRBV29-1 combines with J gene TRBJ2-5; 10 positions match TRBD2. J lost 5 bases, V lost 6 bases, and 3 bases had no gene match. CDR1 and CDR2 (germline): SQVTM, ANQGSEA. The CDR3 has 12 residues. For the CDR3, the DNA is TGCAGCGTGGGGACTAGCGAGGAGACCCAGTACTTC. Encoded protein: CSVGTSEETQYF. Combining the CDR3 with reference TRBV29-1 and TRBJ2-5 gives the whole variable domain SAVISQKPSRDICQRGTSLTIQCQVDSQVTMMFWYRQQPGQSLTLIATANQGSEATYESGFVIDKFPISRPNLTFSTLTVSNMSPEDSSIYLCSVGTSEETQYFGPGTRLLVL.

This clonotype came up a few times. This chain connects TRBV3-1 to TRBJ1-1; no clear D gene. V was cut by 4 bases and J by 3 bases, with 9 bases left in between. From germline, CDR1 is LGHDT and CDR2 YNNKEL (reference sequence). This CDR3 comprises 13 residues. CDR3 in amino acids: CASSRSVDTEAFF. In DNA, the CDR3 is TGTGCCAGCAGCCGATCGGTTGACACTGAAGCTTTCTTT.

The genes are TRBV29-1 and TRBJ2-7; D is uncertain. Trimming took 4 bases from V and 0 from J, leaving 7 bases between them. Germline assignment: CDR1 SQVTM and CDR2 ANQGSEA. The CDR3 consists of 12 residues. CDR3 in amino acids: CSVGPNSYEQYF. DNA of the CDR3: TGCAGCGTTGGTCCCAACTCCTACGAGCAGTACTTC.

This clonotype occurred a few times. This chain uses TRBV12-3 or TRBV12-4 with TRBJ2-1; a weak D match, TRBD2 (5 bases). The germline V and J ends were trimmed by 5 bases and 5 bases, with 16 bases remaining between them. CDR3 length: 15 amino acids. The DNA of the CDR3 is TGTGCCAGCAGTCCCGGGAAGGGTTCGGACAATGAGCAGTTCTTC. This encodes CASSPGKGSDNEQFF.